The next 27 T cell receptor beta chains were all read from a single sample in a study of blood T cell repertoires in COVID-19. TCRdb keeps only in-frame clones here, not all; method: immunoSEQ multiplex PCR. This sample has around 190,000 clones; about 88% occur once, and the top ten carry 15% to 20%. Material: peripheral blood. The receptors were sampled from a man aged 50 to 60 with COVID-19, enrolled during active disease.

This clone was detected only once. The chain recombines TRBV19 with TRBJ1-3; perhaps TRBD1 as D (5 bases). V lost 5 bases to trimming and J lost 0 bases, with 8 bases between them. The CDR3 contains 14 residues. CDR1 LNHDA and CDR2 SQIVND come from the germline V gene (reference sequence). The CDR3 is CASSFDSSGNTIYF. Written as DNA, the CDR3 is TGTGCCAGTAGTTTCGACAGCTCTGGAAACACCATATATTTT.

The chain has TRBV24-1 and TRBJ2-1; 8 bases align to TRBD2. V dropped 7 bases and J dropped 0; count of bases not matched to a gene: 4. The CDR3 covers 15 residues. Germline-derived CDR1 and CDR2 are KGHDR and SFDVKD. For the CDR3, the DNA is TGTGCCACCAGCCCGGGACTAGACTCCTACAATGAGCAGTTCTTC. Protein sequence: CATSPGLDSYNEQFF.

J is TRBJ1-6 and V is TRBV27; D uncertain. This CDR3 comprises 15 residues. Per germline, CDR1 MNHEY and CDR2 SMNVEV (reference sequence). V dropped 4 bases and J dropped 7 bases, with 14 bases sitting between them. The CDR3: CASSSVLGGNSPLHF. The CDR3 DNA is TGTGCCAGCAGTTCGGTTTTAGGAGGAAATTCACCCCTCCACTTT.

For the CDR3, the DNA is TGTGCCAGCAGTCCTTTTGTCACTGAAGCTTTCTTT. This gives the protein CASSPFVTEAFF. The chain recombines TRBV2 with TRBJ1-1; D not certain. Germline V CDR1 and CDR2: SNHLY, FYNNEI. V was trimmed by 5 bases and J by 4 bases, leaving 8 bases between them. This CDR3 has 12 amino acids.

The J gene is TRBJ2-1, the V gene TRBV19, with D unclear. This CDR3 contains 14 residues. V was clipped by 7 bases and J by 0 bases, with 10 bases between them. Germline values: CDR1 LNHDA, CDR2 SQIVND (reference sequence). The CDR3 loop reads CASMRPRSYNEQFF. The CDR3 DNA follows: TGTGCCAGTATGCGTCCTCGCTCCTACAATGAGCAGTTCTTC.

The chain links TRBV2 to TRBJ2-3; TRBD2 matches at 11 bases. The CDR3 runs 15 residues. Germline V gives CDR1 SNHLY, CDR2 FYNNEI. The junction had 4 bases not matched to a gene; V was cut back by 8 bases and J by 0 bases. The CDR3 reads CASGGLAVSTDTQYF. The CDR3 coding sequence is TGTGCCAGCGGGGGACTAGCGGTTAGCACAGATACGCAGTATTTT.

This clone was observed a handful of times. The chain employs TRBV18 and TRBJ2-5, with D tentatively TRBD1 (6 bases). The V gene's germline CDR1 is KGHSH and CDR2 LQKENI. V lost 5 bases, J lost 4 bases, and 14 bases lay in between. The CDR3 has 14 residues. CDR3 amino acids: CASSLTGLAETQYF. CDR3 nucleotides: TGTGCCAGCTCATTAACAGGGTTGGCAGAGACCCAGTACTTC.

The V call is TRBV5-1, the J call TRBJ1-1; 7 nucleotides line up with TRBD1. This CDR3 contains 14 residues. The junction had 3 bases not matched to a gene; V was cut back by 2 bases and J by 2 bases. Per the germline V gene, CDR1 is SGHRS and CDR2 is YFSETQ. The CDR3 DNA is TGCGCCAGCAGCTTACAGGGGATAAACACTGAAGCTTTCTTT. Translation gives CASSLQGINTEAFF.

The chain employs TRBV15 and TRBJ2-1; 13 bases line up with TRBD2. CDR1 LNHNV and CDR2 YYDKDF come from the germline V gene (reference sequence). This CDR3 region has 17 residues. V shed 4 bases and J 6 bases; nucleotides not matched to a gene: 9. CDR3 nucleotide sequence: TGTGCCACCAGCACATCGGGACTAGCGGGAATGTTCAATGAGCAGTTCTTC. This translates into CATSTSGLAGMFNEQFF.

The chain has TRBV3-1 (or the pseudogene TRBV3-2) and TRBJ1-1; TRBD1 matches 7 bases. The CDR3 length is 13 residues. Per the germline V gene, CDR1 is LGHDT and CDR2 is YNNKEL (reference sequence). The V and J ends lost 5 bases and 1 base, in that order; junction bases with no gene match: 1. In DNA form, the CDR3 reads TGTGCCAGCAGCAACAGGGGGAACACTGAAGCTTTCTTT. The encoded protein is CASSNRGNTEAFF.

The chain joins TRBV6-1 to TRBJ2-7, with no clear D. The germline CDR1 and CDR2 sequences are MNHNS and SASEGT. CDR3 size: 12 residues. Trimming removed 1 base at V and 4 bases at J, with 5 bases between. The CDR3: CASSEVPYEQYF. The CDR3 DNA reads TGTGCCAGCAGTGAAGTCCCGTACGAGCAGTACTTC.

This clone was seen once. J is TRBJ2-7 and V is TRBV5-1; 7 bases line up with TRBD1. There are 14 residues in the CDR3. Germline loops: CDR1 SGHRS, CDR2 YFSETQ. Unmatched junction bases numbered 5, after V lost 3 bases and J lost 2 bases. CDR3 DNA: TGCGCCAGCAGCTCCCGGGACAGCGCCTACGAGCAGTACTTC. Its translation: CASSSRDSAYEQYF.

Written as DNA, the CDR3 is TGTGCCAGCACCAATGGCCGAATTACAGCTAACTATGGCTACACCTTC. Amino acid sequence: CASTNGRITANYGYTF. This chain connects TRBV5-4 to TRBJ1-2, with unresolved D. Germline CDR1 and CDR2: SGHNT and YYREEE (reference sequence). Trimming took 6 bases from V and 0 from J, leaving 18 bases between them. This CDR3 region has 16 residues.

This chain joins TRBV5-4 and TRBJ2-3, with 10 positions matching TRBD2. This CDR3 has 15 amino acids. Germline V CDR1 and CDR2: SGHNT, YYREEE (reference sequence). The ends lost 3 bases at V and 1 base at J; junction bases unmatched: 2. The CDR3 nucleotides read TGTGCCAGCAGCTCCGGGACTAGCGGCACAGATACGCAGTATTTT. Translation gives CASSSGTSGTDTQYF.

The chain uses TRBV11-2 and TRBJ1-2, with 7 bases that match TRBD1. Germline CDR1 is SGHAT and CDR2 is FQNNGV. The V gene end was trimmed by 4 bases and the J gene end by 7 bases; junction bases not matched to a gene: 6. The CDR3 runs to 13 residues. CDR3 sequence (DNA): TGTGCCAGCAGCTCCGGGACAGTGAGTGGCTACACCTTC. This sequence encodes CASSSGTVSGYTF.

This chain uses TRBV11-3 with TRBJ2-5; 7 bases are a match to TRBD1. CDR1 and CDR2 (germline): SGHNT, YENEEA. Trimming took 3 bases from V and 2 from J; bases not matched to a gene: 0. CDR3 length: 13 residues. The CDR3 reads CASSLGQQETQYF. The CDR3 nucleotides are TGTGCCAGCAGCTTGGGACAGCAAGAGACCCAGTACTTC. Based on the CDR3 plus reference TRBV11-3 and TRBJ2-5, the full variable domain is EAGVVQSPRYKIIEKKQPVAFWCNPISGHNTLYWYLQNLGQGPELLIRYENEEAVDDSQLPKDRFSAERLKGVDSTLKIQPAELGDSAVYLCASSLGQQETQYFGPGTRLLVL.

The chain carries TRBV28 and TRBJ1-2, with D unclear. The V and J ends lost 3 bases and 4 bases respectively, with 12 bases between them. CDR1 and CDR2 (germline): MDHEN, SYDVKM. CDR3 size: 14 residues. This chain's CDR3 is CASSLAATPYGYTF. For the CDR3, the DNA is TGTGCCAGCAGTTTGGCCGCCACGCCCTATGGCTACACCTTC.

The chain couples TRBV27 to TRBJ1-5; D gene uncertain. The germline gives CDR1 MNHEY, CDR2 SMNVEV (reference sequence). The V end was cut by 6 bases, the J end by 6 bases, with 12 bases between. This CDR3 region has 13 residues. The CDR3 sequence: CASSLSLSQPQHF. As DNA, the CDR3 is TGTGCCAGCAGCCTATCCCTGAGTCAGCCCCAGCATTTT.

The V call is TRBV6-5, the J call TRBJ2-7, with TRBD2 matching 8 bases. Losses at the gene ends were 7 bases for V and 3 bases for J; bases not matched to a gene: 11. CDR1 and CDR2 (germline): MNHEY, SVGAGI. The CDR3 length is 15 residues. The CDR3 is CASTPRGAGGYEQYF. The CDR3 nucleotides are TGTGCCAGCACCCCTCGGGGGGCGGGGGGCTACGAGCAGTACTTC.

The gene calls are TRBV6-5 and TRBJ1-3; TRBD1 agrees at 10 bases. This CDR3 has 15 amino acids. The J segment lost 4 bases and the V segment lost 4 bases, leaving 4 bases of the junction unmatched. Germline loops: CDR1 MNHEY, CDR2 SVGAGI. Here the CDR3 reads CASSSGQGLGNTIYF. In DNA, the CDR3 is TGTGCCAGCAGTTCGGGACAGGGGTTAGGAAACACCATATATTTT.

The V call is TRBV3-1 (or the pseudogene TRBV3-2), the J call TRBJ2-5; a possible D gene is TRBD2 (7 bases). CDR3 length: 15 residues. CDR1 is LGHDT, CDR2 YNNKEL, per germline (reference sequence). V was trimmed by 4 bases and J by 4 bases, leaving 16 bases between them. The CDR3 region is CASSLKGGGGETQYF. CDR3 DNA: TGTGCCAGCAGCCTCAAAGGGGGGGGAGGAGAGACCCAGTACTTC.

The genes are TRBV30 and TRBJ2-1; 7 bases fit TRBD2. Looked up from germline, CDR1 is GTSNPN and CDR2 is SVGIG (reference sequence). J lost 4 bases, V lost 1 base, and 10 bases had no gene match. CDR3 length equals 16 residues. CDR3 DNA sequence: TGTGCCTGGAGTGGCCCTCGGGCGGGAGCGTACAATGAGCAGTTCTTC. Translation: CAWSGPRAGAYNEQFF.

The J gene is TRBJ2-1, the V gene TRBV4-2; 10 positions match TRBD2. This CDR3 comprises 13 residues. V shed 0 bases, J shed 15 bases, and the junction held 5 bases outside the gene matches. CDR1 and CDR2 (germline): LGHNA, YNFKEQ. CDR3: CASSQDPSGRVFF. The CDR3 nucleotides are TGTGCCAGCAGCCAAGATCCTAGCGGGAGAGTGTTCTTC.

J is TRBJ1-1 and V is TRBV7-3; 9 nucleotides agree with TRBD1. The CDR3 covers 13 residues. CDR1 and CDR2 (germline): SGHTA, FQGTGA. The J segment lost 5 bases and the V segment lost 6 bases, leaving 4 bases of the junction unmatched. The CDR3 spells CASSSQGATEAFF. The CDR3 DNA follows: TGTGCCAGCAGTTCACAGGGGGCGACTGAAGCTTTCTTT.

The chain couples TRBV20-1 to TRBJ2-7, with D maybe TRBD2 (5 bases). CDR3 length: 11 amino acids. Germline-derived CDR1 and CDR2 are DFQATT and SNEGSKA (reference sequence). V was pared by 1 base and J by 7 bases, with 8 bases between. The DNA of the CDR3 is TGCAGTGCTAGAGTAGCGATTGAGCAGTACTTC. Its translation is CSARVAIEQYF.

The J gene is TRBJ1-4, the V gene TRBV3-1 (or the pseudogene TRBV3-2); the D gene is possibly TRBD1 (6 bases). Per the germline V gene, CDR1 is LGHDT and CDR2 is YNNKEL (reference sequence). The ends were cut back, 0 bases at V and 7 bases at J, with 12 bases in the middle. This CDR3 comprises 15 residues. CDR3 DNA sequence: TGTGCCAGCAGCCAAGACACAGGGTCCGGTGAAAAACTGTTTTTT. This sequence encodes CASSQDTGSGEKLFF.

V is TRBV6-1 and J is TRBJ2-5; a weak D match, TRBD1 (6 bases). Deletions cut 3 bases from V and 5 bases from J, with 19 bases between. The CDR3 consists of 16 residues. Germline values: CDR1 MNHNS, CDR2 SASEGT. The CDR3 DNA reads as TGTGCCAGCAGTGAGTCTTGGAACAGGGCGAGGGAGACCCAGTACTTC. It translates to CASSESWNRARETQYF.